This TCR beta chain was identified in a study of cytomegalovirus exposure and HLA in healthy donors. The study, taken as a whole, reports: Later analysis identified some 16,000 TCR beta sequences associated with HLA alleles, using a false discovery rate threshold of 0.05. Some TCR beta chains (164 of them) were listed as cytomegalovirus-associated. Follow-up analysis later connected one missense variant in DCLRE1C with trimming of TCR beta V- and J-genes.

V was clipped by 0 bases and J by 7 bases; unmatched bases: 12. Germline lookup yields CDR1 SGHDT and CDR2 YYEEEE. CDR3 length: 18 residues. About this clone: Its antigen is not identified.

The PCR employed 60 Vbeta primers together with 13 Jbeta primers. Generated by immunoSEQ multiplex PCR, the TCRdb table keeps only in-frame clones and is missing some. The table for this sample gives approximately 93,000 clones. The V gene is TRBV5-6, the J gene TRBJ1-6, with 8 bases fitting TRBD1. The sequence was obtained from a woman in her thirties in good health and CMV-seronegative. Sequenced material: PBMCs. CDR3 nucleotide sequence: TGTGCCAGCAGCTTGGAATGGACAGGGTCAGGAGGAAATTCACCCCTCCACTTT. Translation gives CASSLEWTGSGGNSPLHF.